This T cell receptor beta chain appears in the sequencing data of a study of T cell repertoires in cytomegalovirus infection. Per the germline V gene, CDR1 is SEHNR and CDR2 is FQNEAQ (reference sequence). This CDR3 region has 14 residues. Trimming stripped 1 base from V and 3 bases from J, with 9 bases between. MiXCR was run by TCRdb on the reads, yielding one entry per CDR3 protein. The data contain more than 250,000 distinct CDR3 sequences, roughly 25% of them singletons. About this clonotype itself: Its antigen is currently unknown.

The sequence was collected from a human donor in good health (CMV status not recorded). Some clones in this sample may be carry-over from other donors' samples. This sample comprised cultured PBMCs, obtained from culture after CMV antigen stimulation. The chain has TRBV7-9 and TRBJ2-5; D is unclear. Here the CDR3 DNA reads TGTGCCAGCAGCTTAGGCTACAGCAAAGAGACCCAGTACTTC. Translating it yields CASSLGYSKETQYF.